The clone carrying this TCR beta chain was counted only a few times. What it binds is not known. Germline values: CDR1 SEHNR, CDR2 FQNEAQ (reference sequence). This CDR3 has 16 amino acids. The V segment lost 1 base and the J segment 5 bases; nucleotides outside the gene matches: 6. This record comes from a study of CD8+ T cells in alopecia areata. Overall study results and limits: Compared with mice, patients displayed less clear TCR sharing, possibly for HLA-related reasons. Sequence data from scalp samples additionally include resident alphabeta T cells of normal skin. Lesional scalp exceeded normal scalp in clonality, especially in alopecia totalis/universalis.

cDNA serving as the sequencing template came from extracted, reverse transcribed RNA. Generated by immunoSEQ multiplex PCR, the TCRdb table keeps only in-frame clones and is missing some. The sample carries a few hundred thousand clones, 45% to 70% recorded once. Cell sorting on a FACSAria was used to separate CD4+ and CD8+ T cells from the PBMCs. This TCR was sampled from a human donor in good health. V gene TRBV7-9 combines with J gene TRBJ2-1; 9 nucleotides line up with TRBD1. Sequenced input: CD8+ T cells sorted from blood. CDR3 region: CASSLEGGQGDNEQFF. The CDR3 coding sequence is TGTGCCAGCAGCTTAGAAGGGGGACAGGGTGACAATGAGCAGTTCTTC.